Reported below is one T cell receptor (beta chain). Its antigen is not known. Between the trimmed V and J ends, which lost 7 bases and 0 bases, there was a span of 16 bases. The germline gives CDR1 MRHNA, CDR2 SNTAGT. This CDR3 spans 15 amino acids. This sample was taken from a study of Ad26.COV2.S vaccination and SARS-CoV-2 variants. Looking at the study overall: A COV1001 Ad26.COV2.S trial-arm participant provided the sample. Points from the study as a whole: Relative to placebo recipients, vaccine recipients exhibited elevated spike-specific TCR breadth.

Measured with immunoSEQ multiplex PCR; TCRdb has only the in-frame clones, and not every one. The data show hundreds of thousands of clones, with more than 70% seen just once and around 1.4% held by the top ten. Treatment noted: roughly 20 received Ad26.COV2.S at low or high dose, single or two shots; roughly five received placebo; per-sample allocation not given. Repertoires come from day 63 after the first vaccine or placebo injection. This rearrangement joins TRBV6-4 to TRBJ2-7; D is ambiguous. The sample was peripheral blood, taken in a trial of Ad26.COV2.S vaccine versus placebo. The source of this sequence is a person between 18 and 59 years old who received the Ad26.COV2.S COVID-19 vaccine or a placebo. The CDR3 is CASTLSPGVSYEQYF. CDR3 nucleotide sequence: TGTGCCAGCACCCTATCCCCCGGTGTCTCCTACGAGCAGTACTTC.